The 18 T cell receptor beta chains presented below share a single source sample, sequenced in a study of cytomegalovirus exposure and HLA in healthy donors (dated 2017 in TCRdb). Libraries were built with the immunoSEQ multiplex PCR assay. For the multiplex PCR, a mixture combining 60 forward primers for TCR Vbeta segments and 13 reverse primers for TCR Jbeta segments was used. TCRdb holds this immuneACCESS table with in-frame rearrangements only. Some clones are missing; in checked studies, unresolved V genes explain under half, and the rest has no known cause. Within this sample are tens of thousands of clones, with approximately 72% of them counted one time only. The top ten constitute less than 3.5% of the sample. Material for sequencing was PBMCs. These TCRs come from a woman aged 40 to 50 in good health and CMV-seronegative.

The chain uses TRBV6-5 and TRBJ2-1; 8 bases agree with TRBD2. The junction had 10 bases not matched to a gene; V was cut back by 0 bases and J by 15 bases. CDR3 length: 14 residues. CDR1 MNHEY and CDR2 SVGAGI come from the germline V gene. The CDR3 is CASSYSGRGGRRFF. For the CDR3, the DNA is TGTGCCAGCAGTTACTCGGGTCGGGGGGGTAGGCGGTTCTTC.

The V call is TRBV30, the J call TRBJ1-1; D unclear. Germline V gene lookup returns CDR1 GTSNPN and CDR2 SVGIG (reference sequence). This CDR3 has 12 residues. V gave up 0 bases and J gave up 10 bases, with 12 bases separating them. DNA for the CDR3: TGTGCCTGGAGTGTACTCCGGGGAGCAGCTTTCTTT. Its protein is CAWSVLRGAAFF.

CDR3 amino acids: CASSSSGTHYNEQFF. In DNA form, the CDR3 reads TGTGCCAGCAGCTCCAGCGGGACACATTACAATGAGCAGTTCTTC. This sequence joins TRBV11-3 and TRBJ2-1, with D possibly matching TRBD2 (7 bases). This CDR3 spans 15 amino acids. Trimming removed 4 bases from V and 4 bases from J, with 14 bases in between. Germline CDR1 SGHNT, CDR2 YENEEA.

The chain carries TRBV6-5 and TRBJ1-2; TRBD1 matches 8 bases. Trimming cost V 6 bases and J 4 bases; bases outside gene matches: 1. The CDR3 sequence is 12 residues long. Germline V lookup: CDR1 MNHEY, CDR2 SVGAGI. CDR3: CASRTGAYGYTF. The DNA of the CDR3 is TGTGCCAGCAGGACAGGGGCCTATGGCTACACCTTC.

This clone was detected once. The chain links TRBV6-1 to TRBJ2-3; 11 bases agree with TRBD2. With V trimmed by 4 bases and J by 4 bases, 10 bases remained unmatched. Germline V lookup: CDR1 MNHNS, CDR2 SASEGT. The CDR3 consists of 17 residues. The CDR3 DNA sequence: TGTGCCAGCAGTGGGGGAACTAGCGGGAGTCCGCCAGATACGCAGTATTTT. It encodes CASSGGTSGSPPDTQYF.

The chain recombines TRBV11-2 with TRBJ2-5, with 12 bases aligning to TRBD2. CDR3 size: 16 residues. Germline values: CDR1 SGHAT, CDR2 FQNNGV. The V segment lost 0 bases and the J segment 3 bases; nucleotides outside the gene matches: 2. CDR3 in amino acids: CASSLELAGGKETQYF. CDR3 DNA sequence: TGTGCCAGCAGCTTAGAACTAGCGGGAGGAAAAGAGACCCAGTACTTC.

This chain connects TRBV28 to TRBJ2-1, with D possibly being TRBD2 (6 bases). Per germline, CDR1 MDHEN and CDR2 SYDVKM. The germline V and J ends were trimmed by 6 bases and 4 bases, with 10 bases remaining between them. The CDR3 spans 13 residues. In nucleotides, the CDR3 is TGTGCCAGCAGGTGGCGGGGATACAATGAGCAGTTCTTC. It encodes CASRWRGYNEQFF. Based on the CDR3 plus reference TRBV28 and TRBJ2-1, the full variable domain is DVKVTQSSRYLVKRTGEKVFLECVQDMDHENMFWYRQDPGLGLRLIYFSYDVKMKEKGDIPEGYSVSREKKERFSLILESASTNQTSMYLCASRWRGYNEQFFGPGTRLTVL.

A single count supports this clone. The rearrangement uses TRBV19 and TRBJ2-5, with 8 bases aligning to TRBD1. Germline V gene sequence: CDR1 LNHDA, CDR2 SQIVND (reference sequence). The CDR3 contains 15 residues. Germline trimming cut 3 bases from V and 5 bases from J; bases unmatched to any gene: 8. CDR3 bases: TGTGCCAGTAGTATCAACAGGGGGATTTTGGAGACCCAGTACTTC. The encoded protein is CASSINRGILETQYF.

The J gene is TRBJ2-2, the V gene TRBV5-1, with D tentatively TRBD1 (6 bases). The CDR3 totals 14 residues. Per the germline V gene, CDR1 is SGHRS and CDR2 is YFSETQ. V was shortened by 3 bases and J by 3 bases, with 9 bases between the two germline ends. This CDR3 is CASSYGQYTGELFF. The CDR3 DNA is TGCGCCAGCAGCTACGGACAGTACACCGGGGAGCTGTTTTTT.

Comment on this clone: This likely comes from a read error, as the CDR3 has no conserved phenylalanine or tryptophan at its end. The gene calls are TRBV7-6 and TRBJ2-2; TRBD2 might be the D (5 bases). From germline, CDR1 is SGHVS and CDR2 FNYEAQ. This CDR3 contains 13 residues. Between the trimmed V and J ends, which lost 1 base and 6 bases, there was a span of 6 bases. CDR3 nucleotides: TGTGCCAGCAGCTTAGGGGGAGCCGGGGAGCTGTTTGTT. This codes for CASSLGGAGELFV.

The rearrangement joins TRBV27 to TRBJ1-1; possibly TRBD1 for D (6 bases). Trimming took off 1 base at V and 4 bases at J, with 13 bases between the two ends. Germline lookup yields CDR1 MNHEY and CDR2 SMNVEV (reference sequence). This CDR3 has 15 amino acids. The CDR3 is CASSLLGGGGTEAFF. The CDR3, as DNA: TGTGCCAGCAGTTTATTAGGGGGTGGTGGCACTGAAGCTTTCTTT.

The chain combines TRBV2 with TRBJ1-2; 8 positions match TRBD1. Looked up from germline, CDR1 is SNHLY and CDR2 is FYNNEI. The CDR3 is 15 amino acids. Germline trimming cut 9 bases from V and 4 bases from J; bases unmatched to any gene: 13. In DNA, the CDR3 is TGTGCCAGTCTTGCCCCCGACAGGGGTTCCTATGGCTACACCTTC. As protein: CASLAPDRGSYGYTF.

J is TRBJ2-7 and V is TRBV5-4; the D is unclear. CDR3 length equals 13 residues. CDR1 is SGHNT and CDR2 is YYREEE in the germline V gene (reference sequence). The V end was cut by 4 bases, the J end by 6 bases, with 14 bases between. The CDR3 spells CASSPAFLAEQYF. DNA of the CDR3: TGTGCCAGCAGCCCCGCTTTTCTGGCCGAGCAGTACTTC.

This rearrangement joins TRBV27 to TRBJ1-4; perhaps TRBD1 as D (5 bases). V was clipped by 9 bases and J by 8 bases, with 16 bases between them. Germline V gene data show CDR1 as MNHEY and CDR2 as SMNVEV (reference sequence). The CDR3 length is 13 residues. DNA for the CDR3: TGTGCCAGTGGCGGGGGAAGTTGGGAAAAACTGTTTTTT. Protein product: CASGGGSWEKLFF. Full variable domain (rest looked up from reference TRBV27 and TRBJ1-4): EAQVTQNPRYLITVTGKKLTVTCSQNMNHEYMSWYRQDPGLGLRQIYYSMNVEVTDKGDVPEGYKVSRKEKRNFPLILESPSPNQTSLYFCASGGGSWEKLFFGSGTQLSVL.

The V call is TRBV28, the J call TRBJ1-4, with unresolved D. V gave up 5 bases and J gave up 9 bases, with 16 bases separating them. Germline CDR1 and CDR2: MDHEN and SYDVKM. The CDR3 runs 14 residues. The CDR3 loop is CASSPINGDKKLFF. The CDR3 DNA reads TGTGCCAGCAGTCCCATTAACGGGGATAAAAAACTGTTTTTT. Looking up the rest from reference TRBV28 and TRBJ1-4 gives the full variable domain: DVKVTQSSRYLVKRTGEKVFLECVQDMDHENMFWYRQDPGLGLRLIYFSYDVKMKEKGDIPEGYSVSREKKERFSLILESASTNQTSMYLCASSPINGDKKLFFGSGTQLSVL.

This clone was seen once. As DNA, the CDR3 is TGTGCCAGCAGCTACCCCTCAGGAGATACGCAGTATTTT. It codes for CASSYPSGDTQYF. The rearrangement links TRBV7-8 to TRBJ2-3; D remains ambiguous. Trimming pared 4 bases from V and 5 bases from J, leaving 10 bases between. CDR1 SGHVS and CDR2 FQNEAQ come from the germline V gene. The length of the CDR3 is 13 residues.

The V gene is TRBV7-2, the J gene TRBJ2-3; TRBD1 aligns across 7 bases. The V and J ends lost 5 bases and 6 bases, in that order; junction bases with no gene match: 8. This CDR3 region has 14 residues. Per the germline V gene, CDR1 is SGHTA and CDR2 is FQGNSA. CDR3 region: CASSRDRAADTQYF. CDR3 coding DNA: TGTGCCAGCAGCCGCGACAGGGCAGCTGATACGCAGTATTTT.

The chain recombines TRBV5-1 with TRBJ1-1; 9 nucleotides match TRBD1. Trimming removed 2 bases from V and 5 bases from J; junction bases left unmatched: 13. The CDR3 sequence is 17 residues long. CDR1 SGHRS and CDR2 YFSETQ come from the germline V gene. This CDR3 is CASSFLPPGQGSTEAFF. Here the CDR3 DNA reads TGCGCCAGCAGCTTCCTACCCCCGGGACAGGGCTCAACTGAAGCTTTCTTT.